This record covers a single T cell receptor beta chain. This specimen belongs to a study of cytomegalovirus exposure and HLA in healthy donors. Across the whole study: Clustering assigned 70% to 85% of the approximately 430 genotyped donors to the Caucasian-associated ancestry cluster.

The study ran its PCR with 60 Vbeta and 13 Jbeta primers. The repertoire was sequenced with immunoSEQ multiplex PCR; TCRdb's copy has only in-frame clones and lacks some. Of roughly 200,000 clones in the sample, roughly 80% were seen once. Trimming cost V 3 bases and J 10 bases; bases outside gene matches: 4. The CDR3 sequence is 11 residues long. Germline V gives CDR1 GTSNPN, CDR2 SVGIG (reference sequence). The specimen sequenced was PBMCs. The receptor was derived from a female donor in good health and CMV-seronegative. V is TRBV30 and J is TRBJ2-3, with 7 bases matching TRBD2. CDR3 bases: TGTGCCTGGAGCTGGGAGGGGTCGCAGTATTTT. Its translation is CAWSWEGSQYF.